Below, 20 T cell receptor beta chains from the same sample are listed, as sequenced in a study of response to subunit inactivated influenza vaccine. TCRdb recomputed calls from the RT-PCR reads with MiXCR, one row per CDR3 protein. This sample has 500,000 to 650,000 distinct CDR3 sequences, with 6.5% to 8% found just once. Sample: PBMCs from blood, taken roughly 24 months after vaccination. These receptors were obtained from a man between 50 and 75 years old who received an inactivated influenza vaccine.

At least ten counts were recorded for this clonotype. Here the CDR3 DNA reads TGCGCCAGCAATTCGGGACGGCGCACAGATACGCAGTATTTT. This sequence encodes CASNSGRRTDTQYF. This chain uses TRBV5-1 with TRBJ2-3; D is possibly TRBD1 or TRBD2 (5 bases each). V gave up 6 bases and J gave up 1 base, with 12 bases separating them. Germline values: CDR1 SGHRS, CDR2 YFSETQ. CDR3 length equals 14 residues.

The chain carries TRBV5-1 and TRBJ2-1; tentatively, D is TRBD1 or TRBD2 (5 bases each). The V gene lost 4 bases and the J gene lost 2 bases, with 13 bases spanning the gap. This CDR3 has 15 amino acids. Per germline, CDR1 SGHRS and CDR2 YFSETQ. CDR3: CASSAFREPYNEQFF. As DNA, the CDR3 is TGCGCCAGCAGCGCATTCAGGGAGCCCTACAATGAGCAGTTCTTC.

At least ten counts were recorded for this clonotype. The V gene is TRBV12-3 or TRBV12-4, the J gene TRBJ2-1; D call uncertain. V shed 6 bases and J shed 7 bases, with 16 bases lying between them. The CDR3 loop spans 14 amino acids. The CDR3 DNA is TGTGCCAGCAGGCCTACTGTTATAGGGAATGAGCAGTTCTTC. Protein sequence: CASRPTVIGNEQFF.

This clonotype has more than one count but fewer than ten. The rearrangement uses TRBV7-9 and TRBJ2-7; tentatively, D is TRBD2 (5 bases). V gave up 5 bases and J gave up 6 bases, with 17 bases separating them. This CDR3 is built from 14 residues. Germline V gene data show CDR1 as SEHNR and CDR2 as FQNEAQ (reference sequence). DNA for the CDR3: TGTGCCAGCAGCCCCCCCGAGGGAGTGGTCGAGCAGTACTTC. Protein product: CASSPPEGVVEQYF.

Many counts were recorded for this clonotype. The J gene is TRBJ2-1, the V gene TRBV20-1; TRBD1 matches 8 bases. In germline, CDR1 is DFQATT, CDR2 SNEGSKA (reference sequence). V lost 1 base and J lost 4; bases outside the gene matches: 3. The CDR3 covers 14 residues. CDR3 amino acids: CSARGDRIYNEQFF. The CDR3, as DNA: TGCAGTGCTAGAGGGGACAGGATATACAATGAGCAGTTCTTC.

This clonotype was observed a few times. A junction end diverges from the germline sequence, so it may reflect a read error. The genes are TRBV12-3 or TRBV12-4 and TRBJ2-5, with D perhaps TRBD1 or TRBD2 (5 bases each). There are 12 residues in the CDR3. The CDR3 sequence is CASSYPGTNLSF. CDR3 DNA sequence: TGTGCCAGCAGCTACCCCGGGACCAATCTGTCCTTC.

The chain carries TRBV18 and TRBJ2-5; D is tentatively TRBD1 or TRBD2 (5 bases each). The CDR3 runs 13 residues. V lost 3 bases and J lost 7, with 12 bases in between. The germline gives CDR1 KGHSH, CDR2 LQKENI. The CDR3, as DNA: TGTGCCAGCTCACCCGGGACCGACGGGACCCAGTACTTC. Translating gives CASSPGTDGTQYF.

The V and J genes are TRBV20-1 and TRBJ2-4; D remains unclear. From germline, CDR1 is DFQATT and CDR2 SNEGSKA (reference sequence). CDR3 length: 15 amino acids. Trimming shortened V by 0 bases and J by 0 bases, and 9 bases separated the two germline ends. The CDR3 is CSAREAKLAKNIQYF. For the CDR3, the DNA is TGCAGTGCTAGAGAGGCCAAGCTAGCCAAAAACATTCAGTACTTC.

A remark on this clonotype: A clone one base away is much larger, so this may be a read error. The chain links TRBV5-1 to TRBJ2-1; unclear D gene. This CDR3 comprises 14 residues. The V gene's germline CDR1 is SGHRS and CDR2 YFSETQ. Here the CDR3 reads CASGLDVPHNEQFF. CDR3 bases: TGCGCCAGCGGCTTGGATGTGCCTCACAATGAGCAGTTCTTC.

V usage is TRBV5-1 and J usage is TRBJ2-7; 7 bases align to TRBD2. In germline, CDR1 is SGHRS, CDR2 YFSETQ. After removal of 4 bases from V and 0 bases from J, the junction contained 10 bases not matched to a gene. This CDR3 has 16 residues. The chain's CDR3 is CASSPLGQRGSYEQYF. CDR3 DNA sequence: TGCGCCAGCAGCCCCCTTGGCCAGCGGGGCTCCTACGAGCAGTACTTC.

Many counts were recorded for this clonotype. The rearrangement uses TRBV7-9 and TRBJ2-1; D might be TRBD1 or TRBD2, each matching 5 bases. The CDR3 runs 15 residues. Germline lookup yields CDR1 SEHNR and CDR2 FQNEAQ (reference sequence). V was pared by 2 bases and J by 5 bases, with 13 bases between. The CDR3 is CASSLTGRVDNEQFF. The CDR3 nucleotides are TGTGCCAGCAGCTTAACGGGGCGGGTCGACAATGAGCAGTTCTTC.

The J gene is TRBJ2-5, the V gene TRBV9; D perhaps matches TRBD2 (5 bases). CDR3 length: 15 amino acids. With 0 bases removed from V and 1 base from J, the gap between germline ends came to 10 bases. Germline V lookup: CDR1 SGDLS, CDR2 YYNGEE. CDR3 sequence reads: CASSVEGDPQETQYF. CDR3 bases: TGTGCCAGCAGCGTAGAGGGAGACCCCCAAGAGACCCAGTACTTC.

The V call is TRBV20-1, the J call TRBJ2-5; possibly TRBD2 for D (6 bases). Looked up from germline, CDR1 is DFQATT and CDR2 is SNEGSKA (reference sequence). The CDR3 runs 12 residues. V was shortened by 1 base and J by 3 bases, with 6 bases between the two germline ends. The CDR3, as DNA: TGCAGTGCTAGAGGACTAGAAGAGACCCAGTACTTC. Residues: CSARGLEETQYF.

The sample holds a few counts of this clonotype. The rearrangement joins TRBV20-1 to TRBJ2-7, with 8 bases fitting TRBD1. The CDR3 runs to 14 residues. The germline gives CDR1 DFQATT, CDR2 SNEGSKA (reference sequence). After removal of 3 bases from V and 5 bases from J, the junction contained 9 bases not matched to a gene. The CDR3 coding sequence is TGCAGTGCTAGGGATCAACAGGGGGGAGACGAGCAGTACTTC. This gives the protein CSARDQQGGDEQYF.

V usage is TRBV27 and J usage is TRBJ2-7, with unresolved D. Deletions cut 6 bases from V and 5 bases from J, with 17 bases between. From germline, CDR1 is MNHEY and CDR2 SMNVEV (reference sequence). The CDR3 spans 14 residues. The CDR3 reads CASSPRTANHEQYF. CDR3 nucleotides: TGTGCCAGCAGCCCCCGGACGGCGAACCACGAGCAGTACTTC.

The rearrangement joins TRBV2 to TRBJ1-1; 9 bases agree with TRBD1. Trimming at V came to 6 bases and at J to 7 bases, leaving 9 bases not matched to a gene. This CDR3 is built from 14 residues. The V gene's germline CDR1 is SNHLY and CDR2 FYNNEI. The CDR3 loop is CASSDGQGFGEAFF. CDR3 nucleotide sequence: TGTGCCAGCAGCGATGGACAGGGGTTCGGTGAAGCTTTCTTT.

This clonotype showed up just a few times. One junction end disagrees with the germline gene, perhaps due to a read error. The chain links TRBV20-1 to TRBJ2-1; a possible D gene is TRBD2 (5 bases). Germline-derived CDR1 and CDR2 are DFQATT and SNEGSKA (reference sequence). The CDR3 sequence is 13 residues long. The CDR3 DNA reads TGCAGTGCTGGAGAGACTATTAACAATGAGCAGTTCTTC. Its translation: CSAGETINNEQFF.

This chain links TRBV11-2 with TRBJ1-5, with TRBD1 identical over 7 bases. Germline V gene sequence: CDR1 SGHAT, CDR2 FQNNGV. The CDR3 consists of 13 residues. J was trimmed by 6 bases and V by 6 bases; bases with no gene match: 5. CDR3 in amino acids: CASRKDRAQPQHF. DNA of the CDR3: TGTGCCAGCAGGAAAGACAGGGCTCAGCCCCAGCATTTT.

The chain carries TRBV27 and TRBJ1-2; D not certain. This CDR3 has 12 residues. CDR1 is MNHEY, CDR2 SMNVEV, per germline (reference sequence). The V end was cut by 6 bases, the J end by 11 bases, with 16 bases between. CDR3 sequence: CASRSDNRAYTF. CDR3 sequence (DNA): TGTGCCAGCAGAAGTGACAACCGAGCGTACACCTTC.

This clonotype was recorded many times. The chain has TRBV5-1 and TRBJ1-2; weak D call: TRBD1 (5 bases). The CDR3 is 12 residues long. Germline V lookup: CDR1 SGHRS, CDR2 YFSETQ. V lost 1 base, J lost 8 bases, and 9 bases lay in between. The CDR3 here is CASSLSGDGYTF. The CDR3 DNA follows: TGCGCCAGCAGCTTGTCCGGGGACGGCTACACCTTC.